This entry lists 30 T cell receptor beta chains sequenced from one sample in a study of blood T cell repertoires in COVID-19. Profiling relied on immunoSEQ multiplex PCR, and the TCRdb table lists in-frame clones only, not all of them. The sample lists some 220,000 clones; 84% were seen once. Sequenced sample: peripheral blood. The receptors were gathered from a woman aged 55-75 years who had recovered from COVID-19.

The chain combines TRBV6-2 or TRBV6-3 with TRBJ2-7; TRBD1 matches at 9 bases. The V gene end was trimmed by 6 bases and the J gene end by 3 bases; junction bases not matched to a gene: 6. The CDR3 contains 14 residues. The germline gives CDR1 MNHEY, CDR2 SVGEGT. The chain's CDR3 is CASSPDRGGYEQYF. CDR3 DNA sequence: TGTGCCAGCAGCCCCGACAGGGGGGGCTACGAGCAGTACTTC.

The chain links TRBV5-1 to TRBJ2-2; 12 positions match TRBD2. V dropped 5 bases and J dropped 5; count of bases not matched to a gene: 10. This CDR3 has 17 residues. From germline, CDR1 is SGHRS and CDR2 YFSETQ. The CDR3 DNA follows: TGCGCCAGCAGTCTGACTAGCGGGGGCTGGGGAACCGGGGAGCTGTTTTTT. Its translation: CASSLTSGGWGTGELFF.

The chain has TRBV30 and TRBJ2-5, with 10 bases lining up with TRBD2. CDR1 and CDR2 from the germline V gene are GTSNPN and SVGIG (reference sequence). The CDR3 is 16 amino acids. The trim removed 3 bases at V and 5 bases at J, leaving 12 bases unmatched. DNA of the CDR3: TGTGCCTGGAGACTAGCGGGGACCTCCAGGGGGGAGACCCAGTACTTC. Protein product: CAWRLAGTSRGETQYF.

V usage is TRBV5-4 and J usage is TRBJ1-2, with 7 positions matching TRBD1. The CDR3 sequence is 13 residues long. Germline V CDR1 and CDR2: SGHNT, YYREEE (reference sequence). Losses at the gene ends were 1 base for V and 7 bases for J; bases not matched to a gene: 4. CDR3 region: CASSLRGGGGYTF. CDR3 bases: TGTGCCAGCAGCTTGAGAGGGGGCGGTGGCTACACCTTC.

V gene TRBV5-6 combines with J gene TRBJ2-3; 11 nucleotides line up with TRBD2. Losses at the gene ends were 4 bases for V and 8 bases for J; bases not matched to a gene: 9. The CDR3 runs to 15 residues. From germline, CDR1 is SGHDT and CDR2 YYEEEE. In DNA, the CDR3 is TGTGCCAGCAGCCTACTAGCGGGGGCCATTCTTACGCAGTATTTT. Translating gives CASSLLAGAILTQYF.

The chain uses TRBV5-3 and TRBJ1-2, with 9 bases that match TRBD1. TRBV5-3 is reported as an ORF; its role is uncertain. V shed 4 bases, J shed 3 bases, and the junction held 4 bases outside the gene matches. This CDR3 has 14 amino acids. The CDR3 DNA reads TGTGCCAGAAGCAAGGACAGGGGTGACTATGGCTACACCTTC. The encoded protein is CARSKDRGDYGYTF.

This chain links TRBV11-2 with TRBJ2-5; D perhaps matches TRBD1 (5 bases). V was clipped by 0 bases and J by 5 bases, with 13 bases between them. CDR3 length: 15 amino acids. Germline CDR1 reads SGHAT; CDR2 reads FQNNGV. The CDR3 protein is CASSLDLRTTETQYF. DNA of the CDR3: TGTGCCAGCAGCTTAGATCTTAGGACAACCGAGACCCAGTACTTC.

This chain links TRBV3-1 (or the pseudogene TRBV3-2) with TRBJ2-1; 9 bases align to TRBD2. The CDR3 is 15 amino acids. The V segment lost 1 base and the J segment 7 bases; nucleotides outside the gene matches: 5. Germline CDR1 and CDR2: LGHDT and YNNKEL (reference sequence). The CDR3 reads CASSQVGGGANEQFF. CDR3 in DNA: TGTGCCAGCAGCCAAGTTGGCGGGGGGGCGAATGAGCAGTTCTTC.

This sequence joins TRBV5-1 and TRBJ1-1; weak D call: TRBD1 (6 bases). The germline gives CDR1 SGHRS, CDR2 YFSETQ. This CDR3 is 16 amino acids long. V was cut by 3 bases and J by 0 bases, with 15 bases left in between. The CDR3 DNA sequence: TGCGCCAGCAGCTCAGGGGACACTCCGATGAACACTGAAGCTTTCTTT. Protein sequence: CASSSGDTPMNTEAFF.

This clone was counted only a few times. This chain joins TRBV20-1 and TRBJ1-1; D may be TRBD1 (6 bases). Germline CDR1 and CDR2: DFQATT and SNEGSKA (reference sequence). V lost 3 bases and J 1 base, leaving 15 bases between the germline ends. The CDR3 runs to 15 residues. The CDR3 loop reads CSASHSGGPNTEAFF. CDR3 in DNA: TGCAGTGCTAGTCACTCGGGGGGCCCGAACACTGAAGCTTTCTTT.

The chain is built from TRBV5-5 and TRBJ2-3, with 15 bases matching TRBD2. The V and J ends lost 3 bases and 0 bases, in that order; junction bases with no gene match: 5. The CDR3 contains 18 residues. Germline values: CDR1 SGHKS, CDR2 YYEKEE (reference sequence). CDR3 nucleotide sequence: TGTGCCAGCAGCTCGGGACTAGCGGGGGGCTCTAGCACAGATACGCAGTATTTT. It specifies CASSSGLAGGSSTDTQYF. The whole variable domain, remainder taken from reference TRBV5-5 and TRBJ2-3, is DAGVTQSPTHLIKTRGQQVTLRCSPISGHKSVSWYQQVLGQGPQFIFQYYEKEERGRGNFPDRFSARQFPNYSSELNVNALLLGDSALYLCASSSGLAGGSSTDTQYFGPGTRLTVL.

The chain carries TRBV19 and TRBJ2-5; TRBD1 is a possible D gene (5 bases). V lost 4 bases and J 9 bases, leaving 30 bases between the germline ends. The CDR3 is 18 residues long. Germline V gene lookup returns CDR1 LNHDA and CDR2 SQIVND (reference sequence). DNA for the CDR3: TGTGCCAGTAGTAATCCCCTAAGAGAGAAGACAGCCAGGAGACCCCAGTACTTC. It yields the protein CASSNPLREKTARRPQYF. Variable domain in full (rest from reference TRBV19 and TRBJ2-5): DGGITQSPKYLFRKEGQNVTLSCEQNLNHDAMYWYRQDPGQGLRLIYYSQIVNDFQKGDIAEGYSVSREKKESFPLTVTSAQKNPTAFYLCASSNPLREKTARRPQYFGPGTRLLVL.

CDR3 amino acids: CASSIGQPGGAYGYTF. CDR3 DNA: TGTGCCAGTAGTATCGGACAGCCGGGAGGGGCCTATGGCTACACCTTC. This chain connects TRBV19 to TRBJ1-2, with a possible D match to TRBD1 (6 bases). CDR1 is LNHDA, CDR2 SQIVND, per germline (reference sequence). V was cut by 3 bases and J by 4 bases, with 18 bases left in between. CDR3 size: 16 residues. The variable domain in full, with the rest retrieved from reference TRBV19 and TRBJ1-2, is DGGITQSPKYLFRKEGQNVTLSCEQNLNHDAMYWYRQDPGQGLRLIYYSQIVNDFQKGDIAEGYSVSREKKESFPLTVTSAQKNPTAFYLCASSIGQPGGAYGYTFGSGTRLTVV.

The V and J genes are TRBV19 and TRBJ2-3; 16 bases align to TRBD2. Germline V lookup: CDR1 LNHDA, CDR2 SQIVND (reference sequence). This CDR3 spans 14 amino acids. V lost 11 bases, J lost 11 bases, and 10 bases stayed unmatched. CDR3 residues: CASGLAGGRLRQYF. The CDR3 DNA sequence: TGTGCCTCGGGACTAGCGGGGGGGAGGCTAAGGCAGTATTTT. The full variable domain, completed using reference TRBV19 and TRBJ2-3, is DGGITQSPKYLFRKEGQNVTLSCEQNLNHDAMYWYRQDPGQGLRLIYYSQIVNDFQKGDIAEGYSVSREKKESFPLTVTSAQKNPTAFYLCASGLAGGRLRQYFGPGTRLTVL.

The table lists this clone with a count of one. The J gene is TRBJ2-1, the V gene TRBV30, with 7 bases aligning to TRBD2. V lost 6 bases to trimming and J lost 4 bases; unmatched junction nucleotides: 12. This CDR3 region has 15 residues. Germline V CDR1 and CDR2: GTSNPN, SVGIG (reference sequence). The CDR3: CACVSSRREYNEQFF. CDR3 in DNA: TGTGCCTGTGTAAGCTCTCGGCGGGAGTACAATGAGCAGTTCTTC.

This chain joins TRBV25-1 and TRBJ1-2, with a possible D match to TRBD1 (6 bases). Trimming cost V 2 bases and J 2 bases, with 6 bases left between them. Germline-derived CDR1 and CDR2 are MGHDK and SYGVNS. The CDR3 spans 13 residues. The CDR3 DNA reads TGTGCCAGCAGTGAAGGACAGAACTATGGCTACACCTTC. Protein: CASSEGQNYGYTF.

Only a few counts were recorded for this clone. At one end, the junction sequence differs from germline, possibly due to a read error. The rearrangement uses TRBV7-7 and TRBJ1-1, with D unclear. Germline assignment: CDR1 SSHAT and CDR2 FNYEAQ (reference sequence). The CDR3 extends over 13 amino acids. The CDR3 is CASSRVENTEAFF. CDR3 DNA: TGTGCTAGCAGCCGAGTCGAGAACACTGAAGCTTTCTTT.

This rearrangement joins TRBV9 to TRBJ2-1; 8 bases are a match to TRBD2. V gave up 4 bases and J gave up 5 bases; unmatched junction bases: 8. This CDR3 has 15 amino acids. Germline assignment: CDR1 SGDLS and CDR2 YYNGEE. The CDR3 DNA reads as TGTGCCAGCAGCCTACTTGCGGGGGGACACAATGAGCAGTTCTTC. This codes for CASSLLAGGHNEQFF. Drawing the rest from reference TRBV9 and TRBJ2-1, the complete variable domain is DSGVTQTPKHLITATGQRVTLRCSPRSGDLSVYWYQQSLDQGLQFLIQYYNGEERAKGNILERFSAQQFPDLHSELNLSSLELGDSALYFCASSLLAGGHNEQFFGPGTRLTVL.

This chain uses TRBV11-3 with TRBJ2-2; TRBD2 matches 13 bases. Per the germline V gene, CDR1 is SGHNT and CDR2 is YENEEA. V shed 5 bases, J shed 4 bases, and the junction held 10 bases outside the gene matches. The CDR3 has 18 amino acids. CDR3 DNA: TGTGCCAGCAGCCAGGGACTAGCGGGGACGCCTATCACCGGGGAGCTGTTTTTT. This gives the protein CASSQGLAGTPITGELFF.

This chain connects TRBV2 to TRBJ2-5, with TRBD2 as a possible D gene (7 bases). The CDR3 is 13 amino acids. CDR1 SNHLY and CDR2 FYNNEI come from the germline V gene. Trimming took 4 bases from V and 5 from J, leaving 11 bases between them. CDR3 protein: CASSGGGFETQYF. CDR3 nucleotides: TGTGCCAGCAGTGGGGGGGGCTTCGAGACCCAGTACTTC.

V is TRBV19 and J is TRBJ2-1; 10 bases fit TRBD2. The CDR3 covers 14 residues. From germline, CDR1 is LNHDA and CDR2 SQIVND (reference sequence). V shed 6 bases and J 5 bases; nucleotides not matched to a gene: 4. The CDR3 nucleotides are TGTGCCAGTAGACCAGCGGGGGGGCACAATGAGCAGTTCTTC. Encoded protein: CASRPAGGHNEQFF.

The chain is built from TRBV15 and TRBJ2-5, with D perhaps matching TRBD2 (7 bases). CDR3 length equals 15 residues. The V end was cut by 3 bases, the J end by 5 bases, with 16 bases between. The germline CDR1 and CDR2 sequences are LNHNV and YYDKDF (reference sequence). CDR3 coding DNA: TGTGCCACCAGCAGGGGATTAGGGGGGGGCGAGACCCAGTACTTC. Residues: CATSRGLGGGETQYF.

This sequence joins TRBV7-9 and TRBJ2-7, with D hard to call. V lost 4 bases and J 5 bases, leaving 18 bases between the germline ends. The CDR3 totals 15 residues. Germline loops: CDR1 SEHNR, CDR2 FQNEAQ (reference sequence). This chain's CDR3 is CASSSYQQPAHEQYF. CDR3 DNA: TGTGCCAGCAGCTCCTATCAACAGCCGGCCCACGAGCAGTACTTC. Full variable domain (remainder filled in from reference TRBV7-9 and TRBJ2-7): DTGVSQNPRHKITKRGQNVTFRCDPISEHNRLYWYRQTLGQGPEFLTYFQNEAQLEKSRLLSDRFSAERPKGSFSTLEIQRTEQGDSAMYLCASSSYQQPAHEQYFGPGTRLTVT.

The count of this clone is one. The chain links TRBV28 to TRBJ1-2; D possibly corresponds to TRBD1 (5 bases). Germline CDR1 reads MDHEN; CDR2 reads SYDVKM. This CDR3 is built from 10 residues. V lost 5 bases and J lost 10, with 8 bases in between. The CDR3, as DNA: TGTGCCAGCAGTGGGGGGGACTACACCTTC. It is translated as CASSGGDYTF.

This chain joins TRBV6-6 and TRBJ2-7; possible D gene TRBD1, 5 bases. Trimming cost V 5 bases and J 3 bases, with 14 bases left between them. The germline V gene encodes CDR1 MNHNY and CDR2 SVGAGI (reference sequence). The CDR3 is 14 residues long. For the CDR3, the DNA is TGTGCCAGCAGTCTGGGGCCAGGTTTCTACGAGCAGTACTTC. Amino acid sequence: CASSLGPGFYEQYF.

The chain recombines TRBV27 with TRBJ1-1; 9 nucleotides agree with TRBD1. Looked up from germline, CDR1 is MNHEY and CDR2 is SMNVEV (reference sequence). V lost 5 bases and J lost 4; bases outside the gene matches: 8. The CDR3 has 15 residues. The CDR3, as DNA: TGTGCCAGCAGTCCCGGGACAGGGAGGAGCACTGAAGCTTTCTTT. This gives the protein CASSPGTGRSTEAFF.

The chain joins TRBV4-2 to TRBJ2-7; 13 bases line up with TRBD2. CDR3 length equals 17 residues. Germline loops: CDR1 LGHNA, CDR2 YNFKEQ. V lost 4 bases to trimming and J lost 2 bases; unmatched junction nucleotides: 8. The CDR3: CASSRESTSGGAYEQYF. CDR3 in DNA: TGTGCCAGCAGCCGAGAGAGCACTAGCGGGGGGGCCTACGAGCAGTACTTC.

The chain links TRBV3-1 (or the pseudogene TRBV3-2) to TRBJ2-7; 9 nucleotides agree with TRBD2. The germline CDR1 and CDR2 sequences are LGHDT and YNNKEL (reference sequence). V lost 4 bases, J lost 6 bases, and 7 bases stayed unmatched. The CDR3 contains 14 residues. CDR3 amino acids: CASSPTGLASEQYF. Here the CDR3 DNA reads TGTGCCAGCAGCCCGACGGGACTAGCAAGCGAGCAGTACTTC.

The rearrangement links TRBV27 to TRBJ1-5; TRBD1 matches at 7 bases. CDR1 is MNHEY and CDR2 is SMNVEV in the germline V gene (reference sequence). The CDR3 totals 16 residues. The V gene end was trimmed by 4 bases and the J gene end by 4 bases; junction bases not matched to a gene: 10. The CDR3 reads CASSSRTGSRNQPQHF. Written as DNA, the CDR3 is TGTGCCAGCAGTTCTCGGACAGGTTCAAGGAATCAGCCCCAGCATTTT.

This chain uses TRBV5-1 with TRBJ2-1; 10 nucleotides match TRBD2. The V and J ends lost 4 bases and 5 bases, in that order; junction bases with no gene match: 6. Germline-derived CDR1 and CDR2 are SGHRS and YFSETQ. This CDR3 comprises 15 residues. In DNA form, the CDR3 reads TGCGCCAGCAGCCCCGGACTAGCGGATGACAATGAGCAGTTCTTC. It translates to CASSPGLADDNEQFF.